What follows is one TCR beta chain and its context. Antigen specificity is unknown. This sample was included in a study of early T cells in non-severe SARS-CoV-2 infection. Study-wide background: Unsorted whole-blood RNA was sequenced in bulk, leaving chains unpaired. Whole-study findings and limits: VDJdb-based annotation leaned toward anti-spike CD8 responses and missed private and CD4 specificities.

Researchers tagged individual cDNA molecules with unique molecular identifiers. In TCRdb, the 5' RACE reads were re-called with MiXCR into one record per CDR3 protein. The sample lists 55,000 to 75,000 distinct CDR3 sequences, roughly 8.8% occurring once. The trim removed 6 bases at V and 0 bases at J, leaving 5 bases unmatched. The length of the CDR3 is 15 residues. Germline lookup yields CDR1 MNHNY and CDR2 SVGAGI (reference sequence). Sequences were obtained from whole blood. The clonotype originates from an adult who was a healthcare worker with PCR-confirmed SARS-CoV-2 infection or an uninfected control (not recorded which). The rearrangement joins TRBV6-6 to TRBJ1-3, with 7 positions matching TRBD1. CDR3 loop: CASRGQPNSGNTIYF. The CDR3 DNA sequence: TGTGCCAGCAGGGGACAGCCTAACTCTGGAAACACCATATATTTT.